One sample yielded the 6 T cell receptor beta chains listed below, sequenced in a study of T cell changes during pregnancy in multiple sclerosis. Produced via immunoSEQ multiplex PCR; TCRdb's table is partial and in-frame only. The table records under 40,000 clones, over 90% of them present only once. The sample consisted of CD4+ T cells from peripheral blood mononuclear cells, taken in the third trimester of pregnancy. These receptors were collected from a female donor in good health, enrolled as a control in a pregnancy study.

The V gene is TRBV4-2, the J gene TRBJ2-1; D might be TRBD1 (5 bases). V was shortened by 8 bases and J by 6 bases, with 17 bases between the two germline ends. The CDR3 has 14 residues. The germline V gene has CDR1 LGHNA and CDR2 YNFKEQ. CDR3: CASASLDRGNEQFF. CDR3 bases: TGTGCCAGCGCAAGCCTCGATAGGGGCAATGAGCAGTTCTTC.

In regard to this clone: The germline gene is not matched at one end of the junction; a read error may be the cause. CDR3 residues: CASSPQLGSFTYRGPHNSPLHF. In DNA form, the CDR3 reads TGTGCTAGCAGCCCCCAATTGGGGTCGTTTACATATAGAGGGCCCCATAATTCACCCCTCCACTTT. The chain employs TRBV7-7 and TRBJ1-6, with D hard to call. Germline lookup yields CDR1 SSHAT and CDR2 FNYEAQ (reference sequence). The CDR3 loop spans 22 amino acids.

The chain's CDR3 is CASSYSNSQRGGGAFF. Written as DNA, the CDR3 is TGTGCCAGCAGTTACTCGAACTCCCAACGCGGGGGGGGAGCTTTCTTT. The chain is built from TRBV6-6 and TRBJ1-1; D possibly corresponds to TRBD1 (5 bases). CDR1 and CDR2 (germline): MNHNY, SVGAGI (reference sequence). Trimming left V 0 bases short and J 10 bases short, with 21 bases between. The CDR3 extends over 16 amino acids.

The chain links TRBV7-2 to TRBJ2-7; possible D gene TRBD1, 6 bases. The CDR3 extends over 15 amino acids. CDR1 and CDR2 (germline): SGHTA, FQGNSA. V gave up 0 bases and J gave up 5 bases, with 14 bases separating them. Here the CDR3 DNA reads TGTGCCAGCAGCTTAGCGGTAACAGGGCGCGACGAGCAGTACTTC. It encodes CASSLAVTGRDEQYF.

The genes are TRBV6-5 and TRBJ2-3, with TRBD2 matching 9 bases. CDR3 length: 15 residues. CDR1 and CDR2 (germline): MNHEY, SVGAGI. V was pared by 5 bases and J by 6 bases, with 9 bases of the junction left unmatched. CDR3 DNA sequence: TGTGCCAGCAGTCCCGGACTAGCGAGCTTCGATACGCAGTATTTT. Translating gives CASSPGLASFDTQYF.

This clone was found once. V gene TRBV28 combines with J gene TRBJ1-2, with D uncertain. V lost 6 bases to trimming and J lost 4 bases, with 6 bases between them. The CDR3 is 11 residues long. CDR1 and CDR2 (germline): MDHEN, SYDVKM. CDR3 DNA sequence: TGTGCCAGCAGCCCAGGCTATGGCTACACCTTC. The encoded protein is CASSPGYGYTF.